The source of this T cell receptor (beta chain) is a study of response to subunit inactivated influenza vaccine. Study-wide findings and caveats: The study's authors posited that every seasonal influenza vaccination enlists few new T cells.

In the case of this clonotype: The antigen is undetermined.

TCRdb called the RT-PCR reads again in MiXCR, with one record for every CDR3 protein. The table has 500,000 to 600,000 distinct CDR3 sequences, 16% seen once. The CDR3 is made up of 20 amino acids. Germline V lookup: CDR1 SGHAT, CDR2 FQNNGV. Trimming at V came to 5 bases and at J to 7 bases, leaving 20 bases not matched to a gene. V gene TRBV11-2 combines with J gene TRBJ2-1, with 13 bases lining up with TRBD2. Here the sequenced sample was CD4+ T cells sorted from PBMCs, taken roughly 24 months after vaccination. The TCR sequence derives from a man in his fifties or sixties who received an inactivated influenza vaccine. The CDR3 sequence: CASSRRVEITSGGAGNEQFF. The CDR3 nucleotides read TGTGCCAGCAGCAGGCGCGTTGAAATAACTAGCGGGGGGGCAGGGAATGAGCAGTTCTTC.